The clone carrying this T cell receptor (beta chain) was picked up many times. Antigen unknown. The record originates from a study of human T cells and chemical hapten exposure. Notes on the study in general: PT1 expanded TCR numbers rose with patch test score.

TCRdb processed the RACE reads anew with MiXCR; each CDR3 protein has one entry. The table has 74,000 or so distinct CDR3 sequences, around 10% seen once. The ends were cut back, 2 bases at V and 9 bases at J, with 14 bases in the middle. This CDR3 spans 14 amino acids. The V gene's germline CDR1 is MNHEY and CDR2 SMNVEV (reference sequence). Indicated time point: patch test 1, 2 weeks after DPC sensitization. Noted treatment: therapeutic diphenylcyclopropenone sensitization with weekly scalp DPC. Source: whole blood, taken in connection with sensitization to the hapten diphenylcyclopropenone (DPC). The gene calls are TRBV27 and TRBJ2-1, with D perhaps matching TRBD1 or TRBD2 (5 bases each). The receptor was derived from a woman in her fifties or sixties with alopecia areata. Some clones in this sample may be carry-over from other donors' samples. CDR3 residues: CASSLRLLGGEQFF. The DNA of the CDR3 is TGTGCCAGCAGTTTACGACTACTTGGGGGTGAGCAGTTCTTC.